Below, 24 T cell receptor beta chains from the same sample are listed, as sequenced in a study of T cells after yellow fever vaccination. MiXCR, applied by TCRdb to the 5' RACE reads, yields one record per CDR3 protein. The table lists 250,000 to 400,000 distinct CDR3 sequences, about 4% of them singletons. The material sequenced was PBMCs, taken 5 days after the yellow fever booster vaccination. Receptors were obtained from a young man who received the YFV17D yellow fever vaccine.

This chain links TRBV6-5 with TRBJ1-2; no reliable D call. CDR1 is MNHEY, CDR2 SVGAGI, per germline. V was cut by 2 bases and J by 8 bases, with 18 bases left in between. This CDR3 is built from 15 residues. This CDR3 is CASSYLRPGAGGYTF. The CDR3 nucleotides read TGTGCCAGCAGTTACCTTAGACCGGGAGCGGGGGGCTACACCTTC.

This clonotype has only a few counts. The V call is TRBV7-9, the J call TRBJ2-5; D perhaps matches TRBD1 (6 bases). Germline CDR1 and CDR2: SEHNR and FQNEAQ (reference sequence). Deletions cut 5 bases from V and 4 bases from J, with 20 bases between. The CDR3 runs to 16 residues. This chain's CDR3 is CASSPPDSRLGETQYF. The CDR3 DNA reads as TGTGCCAGCAGCCCCCCGGACAGTAGGTTGGGAGAGACCCAGTACTTC.

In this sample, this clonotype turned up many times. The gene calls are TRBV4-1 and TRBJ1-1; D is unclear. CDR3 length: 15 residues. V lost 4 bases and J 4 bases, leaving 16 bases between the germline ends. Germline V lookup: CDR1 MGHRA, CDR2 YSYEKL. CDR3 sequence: CASSPLGMSSTEAFF. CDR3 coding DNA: TGCGCCAGCAGCCCCCTGGGGATGAGCAGCACTGAAGCTTTCTTT.

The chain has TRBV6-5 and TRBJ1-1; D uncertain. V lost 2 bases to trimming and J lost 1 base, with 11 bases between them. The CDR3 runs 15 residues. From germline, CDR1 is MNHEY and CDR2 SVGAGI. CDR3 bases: TGTGCCAGCAGTTACCTTGGAGGTTCGAACACTGAAGCTTTCTTT. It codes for CASSYLGGSNTEAFF.

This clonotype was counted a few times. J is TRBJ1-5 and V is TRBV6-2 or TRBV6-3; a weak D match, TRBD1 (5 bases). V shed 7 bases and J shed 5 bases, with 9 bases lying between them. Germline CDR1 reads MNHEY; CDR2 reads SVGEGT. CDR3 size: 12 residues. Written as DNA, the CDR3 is TGTGCCAGCAATCAGGGTCATCAGCCCCAGCATTTT. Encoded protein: CASNQGHQPQHF.

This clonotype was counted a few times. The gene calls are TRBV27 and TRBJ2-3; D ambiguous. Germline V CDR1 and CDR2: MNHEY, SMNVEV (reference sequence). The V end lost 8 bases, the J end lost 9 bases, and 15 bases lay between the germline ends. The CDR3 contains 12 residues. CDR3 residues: CASRSLVETQYF. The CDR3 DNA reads TGTGCCAGCCGATCGCTGGTAGAGACGCAGTATTTT.

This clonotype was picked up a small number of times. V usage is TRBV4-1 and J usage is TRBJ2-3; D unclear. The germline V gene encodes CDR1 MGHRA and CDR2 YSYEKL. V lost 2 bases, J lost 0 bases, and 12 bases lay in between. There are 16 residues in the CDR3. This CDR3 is CASSQFSGRSTDTQYF. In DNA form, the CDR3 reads TGCGCCAGCAGCCAATTTTCAGGAAGGAGCACAGATACGCAGTATTTT.

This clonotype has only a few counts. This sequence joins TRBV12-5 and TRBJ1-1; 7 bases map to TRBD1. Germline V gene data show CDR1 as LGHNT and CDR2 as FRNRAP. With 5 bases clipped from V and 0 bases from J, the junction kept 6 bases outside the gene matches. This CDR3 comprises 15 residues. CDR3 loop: CASGTHRGLNTEAFF. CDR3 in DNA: TGTGCTAGTGGTACGCACAGGGGCCTGAACACTGAAGCTTTCTTT.

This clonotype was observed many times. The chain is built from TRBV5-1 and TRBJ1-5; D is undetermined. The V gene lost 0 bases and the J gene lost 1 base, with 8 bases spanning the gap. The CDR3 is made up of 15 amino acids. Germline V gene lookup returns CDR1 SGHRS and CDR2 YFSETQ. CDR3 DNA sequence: TGCGCCAGCAGCTTGGTTGCGGGGAGCAATCAGCCCCAGCATTTT. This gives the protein CASSLVAGSNQPQHF.

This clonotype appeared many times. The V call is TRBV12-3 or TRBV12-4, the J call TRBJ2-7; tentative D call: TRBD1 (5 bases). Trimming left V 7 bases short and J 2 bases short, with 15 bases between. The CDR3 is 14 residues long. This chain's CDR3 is CASTGRRGAYEQYF. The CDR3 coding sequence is TGTGCCAGCACAGGCAGAAGGGGCGCCTACGAGCAGTACTTC.

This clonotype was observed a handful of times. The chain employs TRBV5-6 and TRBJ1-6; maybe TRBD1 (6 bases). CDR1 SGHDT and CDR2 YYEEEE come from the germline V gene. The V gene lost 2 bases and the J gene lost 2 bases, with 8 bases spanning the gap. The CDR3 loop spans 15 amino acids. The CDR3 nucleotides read TGTGCCAGCAGCTTTGACAGGACCTATAATTCACCCCTCCACTTT. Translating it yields CASSFDRTYNSPLHF.

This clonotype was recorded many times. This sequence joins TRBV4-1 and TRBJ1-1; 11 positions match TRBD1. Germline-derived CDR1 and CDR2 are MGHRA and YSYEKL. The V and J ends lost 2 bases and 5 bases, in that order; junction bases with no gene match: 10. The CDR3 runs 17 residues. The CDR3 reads CASSQPRTGGVKTEAFF. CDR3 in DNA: TGCGCCAGCAGCCAACCCCGGACAGGGGGCGTCAAAACTGAAGCTTTCTTT.

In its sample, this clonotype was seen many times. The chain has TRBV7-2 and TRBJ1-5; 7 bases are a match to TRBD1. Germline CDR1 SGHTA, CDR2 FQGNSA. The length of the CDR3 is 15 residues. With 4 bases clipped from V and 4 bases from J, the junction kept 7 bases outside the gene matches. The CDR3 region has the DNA TGTGCCAGCAGCTCAGAGACAGGGCGGAATCAGCCCCAGCATTTT. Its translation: CASSSETGRNQPQHF.

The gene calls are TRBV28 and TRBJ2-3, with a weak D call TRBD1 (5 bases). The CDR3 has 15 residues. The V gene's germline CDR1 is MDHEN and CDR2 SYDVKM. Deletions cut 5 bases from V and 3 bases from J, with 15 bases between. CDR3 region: CASSPTRTSTDTQYF. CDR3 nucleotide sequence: TGTGCCAGCAGTCCAACCCGGACATCGACAGATACGCAGTATTTT.

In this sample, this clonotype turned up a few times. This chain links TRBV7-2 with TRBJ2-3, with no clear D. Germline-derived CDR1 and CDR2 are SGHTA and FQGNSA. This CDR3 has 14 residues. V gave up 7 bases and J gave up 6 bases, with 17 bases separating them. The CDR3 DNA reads TGTGCCAGCACCCTATTTAGTCCTCCGGATACGCAGTATTTT. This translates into CASTLFSPPDTQYF.

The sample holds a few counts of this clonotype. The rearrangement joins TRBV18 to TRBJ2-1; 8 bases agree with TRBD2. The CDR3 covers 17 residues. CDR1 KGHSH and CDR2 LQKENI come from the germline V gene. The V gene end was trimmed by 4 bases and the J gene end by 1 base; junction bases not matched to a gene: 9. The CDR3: CASSRFTGGASYNEQFF. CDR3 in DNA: TGTGCCAGCTCACGGTTTACCGGGGGGGCTTCCTACAATGAGCAGTTCTTC.

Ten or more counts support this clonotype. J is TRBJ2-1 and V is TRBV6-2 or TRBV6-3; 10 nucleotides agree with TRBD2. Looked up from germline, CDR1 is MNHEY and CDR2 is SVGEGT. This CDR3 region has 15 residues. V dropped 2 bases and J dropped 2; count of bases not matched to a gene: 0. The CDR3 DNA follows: TGTGCCAGCAGTTACAGCGGGGGGGCCTACAATGAGCAGTTCTTC. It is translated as CASSYSGGAYNEQFF.

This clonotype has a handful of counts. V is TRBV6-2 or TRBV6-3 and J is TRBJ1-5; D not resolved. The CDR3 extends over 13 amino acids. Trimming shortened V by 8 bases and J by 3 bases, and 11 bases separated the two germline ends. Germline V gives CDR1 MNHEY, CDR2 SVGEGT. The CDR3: CASGEGLNQPQHF. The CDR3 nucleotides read TGTGCCAGCGGGGAAGGGCTCAATCAGCCCCAGCATTTT.

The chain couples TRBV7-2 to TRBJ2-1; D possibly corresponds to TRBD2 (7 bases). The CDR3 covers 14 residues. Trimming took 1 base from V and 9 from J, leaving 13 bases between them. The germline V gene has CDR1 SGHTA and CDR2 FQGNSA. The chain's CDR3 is CASSLGRGASEQFF. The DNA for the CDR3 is TGTGCCAGCAGCTTAGGTCGGGGGGCAAGTGAGCAGTTCTTC.

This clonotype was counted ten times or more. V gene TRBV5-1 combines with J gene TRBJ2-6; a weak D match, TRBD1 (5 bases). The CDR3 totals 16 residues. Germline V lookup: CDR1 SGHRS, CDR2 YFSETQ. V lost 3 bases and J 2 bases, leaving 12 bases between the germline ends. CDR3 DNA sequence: TGCGCCAGCAGCTACCATATAGGGGCTGGGGCCAACGTCCTGACTTTC. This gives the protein CASSYHIGAGANVLTF.

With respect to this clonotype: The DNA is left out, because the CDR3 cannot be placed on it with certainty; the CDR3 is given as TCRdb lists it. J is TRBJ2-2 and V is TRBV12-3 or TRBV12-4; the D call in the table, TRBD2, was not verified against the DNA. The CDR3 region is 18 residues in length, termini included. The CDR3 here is CASSQHFGSGGNTGELFF.

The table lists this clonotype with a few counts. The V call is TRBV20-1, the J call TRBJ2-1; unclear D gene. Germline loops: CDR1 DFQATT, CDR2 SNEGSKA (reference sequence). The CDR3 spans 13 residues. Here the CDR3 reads CSVQSPSYNEQFF. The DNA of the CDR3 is TGCAGCGTACAGAGCCCATCCTACAATGAGCAGTTCTTC.

The CDR3 bases are TGTGCCAGCAGCCCTTACGGTCCAGGGGATGGAGGCTACACCTTC. Its translation: CASSPYGPGDGGYTF. V usage is TRBV7-2 and J usage is TRBJ1-2; maybe TRBD1 (6 bases). From germline, CDR1 is SGHTA and CDR2 FQGNSA. The CDR3 length is 15 residues. Trimming removed 5 bases from V and 8 bases from J, with 21 bases in between.

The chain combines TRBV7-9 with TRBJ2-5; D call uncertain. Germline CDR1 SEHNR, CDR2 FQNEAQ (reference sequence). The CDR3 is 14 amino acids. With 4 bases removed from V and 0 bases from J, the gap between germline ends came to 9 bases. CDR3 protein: CASSSATYQETQYF. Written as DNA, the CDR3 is TGTGCCAGCAGCTCAGCAACCTACCAAGAGACCCAGTACTTC. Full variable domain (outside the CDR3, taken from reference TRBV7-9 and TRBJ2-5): DTGVSQNPRHKITKRGQNVTFRCDPISEHNRLYWYRQTLGQGPEFLTYFQNEAQLEKSRLLSDRFSAERPKGSFSTLEIQRTEQGDSAMYLCASSSATYQETQYFGPGTRLLVL.